The subject of this entry is one T cell receptor beta chain. The Seattle patients joined while their infection was active and were tracked longitudinally afterward. The data were taken from a study of blood T cell repertoires in COVID-19. The CDR3 loop spans 16 amino acids. The germline V gene encodes CDR1 MNHEY and CDR2 SVGAGI. V gave up 0 bases and J gave up 2 bases; unmatched junction bases: 7. Assay: immunoSEQ multiplex PCR; the TCRdb copy retains only in-frame clones and omits some. Found here are some 500,000 clones, around 90% of them singletons; the top ten hold roughly 7.4%. The source of this sequence is a woman in her fifties or sixties with COVID-19, enrolled during active disease. The chain joins TRBV6-5 to TRBJ2-7; 7 bases are shared with TRBD2. The sequencing input was peripheral blood. The CDR3 DNA reads TGTGCCAGCAGTTACTCGCCGGGGGGTCGGACCTACGAGCAGTACTTC. This sequence encodes CASSYSPGGRTYEQYF.